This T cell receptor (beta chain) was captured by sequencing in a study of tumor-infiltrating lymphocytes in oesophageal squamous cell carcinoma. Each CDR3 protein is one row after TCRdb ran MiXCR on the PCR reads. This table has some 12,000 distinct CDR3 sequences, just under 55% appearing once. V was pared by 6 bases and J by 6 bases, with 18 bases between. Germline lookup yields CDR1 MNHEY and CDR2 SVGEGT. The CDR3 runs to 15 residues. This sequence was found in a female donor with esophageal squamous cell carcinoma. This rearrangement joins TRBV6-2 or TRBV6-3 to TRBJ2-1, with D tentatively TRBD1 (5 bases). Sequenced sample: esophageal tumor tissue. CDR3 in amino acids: CASRGFRVGVNEQFF. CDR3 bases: TGTGCCAGCAGAGGATTCAGGGTTGGCGTCAATGAGCAGTTCTTC.